These 14 T cell receptor beta chains were all obtained from the same sample, sequenced in a study of shared clonotypes between healthy human individuals. The data were produced by immunoSEQ multiplex PCR, yet TCRdb's version contains in-frame clones alone and is incomplete. This table holds about 680,000 clones, about 80% found once. Specimen: memory CD4+ T cells sorted from blood. Subset defined: CD45RA-negative fraction. All receptors come from a woman in her twenties or thirties in good health.

This chain links TRBV2 with TRBJ2-1; D perhaps matches TRBD2 (5 bases). The CDR3 covers 10 residues. The V end lost 8 bases, the J end lost 9 bases, and 8 bases lay between the germline ends. The germline V gene encodes CDR1 SNHLY and CDR2 FYNNEI. CDR3 nucleotides: TGTGCCAGCGGTACTAGTGAGCAGTTCTTC. Translation gives CASGTSEQFF.

This sequence joins TRBV11-3 and TRBJ2-2; 8 nucleotides agree with TRBD2. The CDR3 is made up of 15 amino acids. V lost 1 base to trimming and J lost 4 bases; unmatched junction nucleotides: 2. Germline V gene sequence: CDR1 SGHNT, CDR2 YENEEA. Written as DNA, the CDR3 is TGTGCCAGCAGCTTAGGGACTAGCCCCACCGGGGAGCTGTTTTTT. Translation: CASSLGTSPTGELFF.

The J gene is TRBJ2-3, the V gene TRBV4-1; D unclear. The CDR3 is 13 residues long. Germline V gives CDR1 MGHRA, CDR2 YSYEKL. V was trimmed by 0 bases and J by 9 bases, leaving 10 bases between them. CDR3 bases: TGCGCCAGCAGCCAAGATCCGGGCGTCACGCAGTATTTT. Its translation: CASSQDPGVTQYF.

This clone was counted a single time. The chain carries TRBV5-1 and TRBJ1-1, with a weak D call TRBD1 (5 bases). Germline CDR1 reads SGHRS; CDR2 reads YFSETQ. The CDR3 contains 17 residues. The germline V and J ends were trimmed by 0 bases and 0 bases, with 15 bases remaining between them. The CDR3 sequence: CASSLVGGRGLNTEAFF. In nucleotides, the CDR3 is TGCGCCAGCAGCTTGGTGGGGGGACGCGGTTTGAACACTGAAGCTTTCTTT.

The gene calls are TRBV6-5 and TRBJ2-7; no clear D. This CDR3 is 13 amino acids long. V was shortened by 0 bases and J by 4 bases, with 7 bases between the two germline ends. The germline V gene encodes CDR1 MNHEY and CDR2 SVGAGI. The chain's CDR3 is CASSYSRDYEQYF. CDR3 DNA: TGTGCCAGCAGTTACTCGAGAGATTACGAGCAGTACTTC.

The CDR3 nucleotides read TGTGCCAGCAGTTCGAGGATTCTAGTGGATACGCAGTATTTT. Translation: CASSSRILVDTQYF. The chain couples TRBV27 to TRBJ2-3; no clear D gene. The CDR3 contains 14 residues. Germline CDR1 reads MNHEY; CDR2 reads SMNVEV (reference sequence). The V gene lost 4 bases and the J gene lost 6 bases, with 14 bases spanning the gap.

The chain has TRBV11-2 and TRBJ2-7, with TRBD2 as a possible D gene (5 bases). Germline V gene sequence: CDR1 SGHAT, CDR2 FQNNGV. This CDR3 contains 14 residues. V was trimmed by 3 bases and J by 3 bases, leaving 12 bases between them. CDR3 DNA sequence: TGTGCCAGCAGCTTGGAGGTACTCAACTACGAGCAGTACTTC. Amino acids: CASSLEVLNYEQYF. Combining the CDR3 with reference TRBV11-2 and TRBJ2-7 gives the whole variable domain EAGVAQSPRYKIIEKRQSVAFWCNPISGHATLYWYQQILGQGPKLLIQFQNNGVVDDSQLPKDRFSAERLKGVDSTLKIQPAKLEDSAVYLCASSLEVLNYEQYFGPGTRLTVT.

Comment on this clone: Additional DNA sequences in this sample encode the identical CDR3. The chain employs TRBV28 and TRBJ2-1; TRBD2 agrees at 8 bases. Trimming at V came to 6 bases and at J to 0 bases, leaving 7 bases not matched to a gene. The germline V gene encodes CDR1 MDHEN and CDR2 SYDVKM. CDR3 length: 16 residues. Written as DNA, the CDR3 is TGTGCCAGCAGCCTCACTAGCGGAAGCTCCTACAATGAGCAGTTCTTC. Its translation is CASSLTSGSSYNEQFF.

This chain uses TRBV5-1 with TRBJ2-1, with a tentative D call TRBD1 (6 bases). Trimming shortened V by 4 bases and J by 6 bases, and 14 bases separated the two germline ends. The length of the CDR3 is 14 residues. CDR1 SGHRS and CDR2 YFSETQ come from the germline V gene. The DNA for the CDR3 is TGCGCCAGCAGCCAAGGGGGAGTCGGCAATGAGCAGTTCTTC. It specifies CASSQGGVGNEQFF.

This chain links TRBV27 with TRBJ2-7; D is undetermined. Trimming pared 3 bases from V and 2 bases from J, leaving 8 bases between. There are 13 residues in the CDR3. CDR1 and CDR2 (germline): MNHEY, SMNVEV (reference sequence). DNA for the CDR3: TGTGCCAGCAGTTTCAATTTAGCCTACGAGCAGTACTTC. Translating gives CASSFNLAYEQYF.

On this clone: One junction end disagrees with the germline gene, perhaps due to a read error. The rearrangement links TRBV14 to TRBJ2-7, with D unresolved. This CDR3 is 14 amino acids long. Germline assignment: CDR1 SGHDN and CDR2 FVKESK. This chain's CDR3 is CASSQVSRPTEIHF. The CDR3 bases are TGTGCCAGCAGCCAGGTGTCTCGACCCACCGAAATTCACTTC.

This rearrangement joins TRBV4-1 to TRBJ1-5; D is perhaps TRBD1 (5 bases). The germline V gene encodes CDR1 MGHRA and CDR2 YSYEKL. Trimming left V 2 bases short and J 6 bases short, with 11 bases between. CDR3 length: 14 amino acids. The CDR3 DNA follows: TGCGCCAGCAGCCAATCCGGGGCAATTCAGCCCCAGCATTTT. This translates into CASSQSGAIQPQHF.

This chain connects TRBV28 to TRBJ2-2, with D possibly matching TRBD1 (5 bases). Germline V gene data show CDR1 as MDHEN and CDR2 as SYDVKM. The CDR3 is 15 residues long. Trimming took 7 bases from V and 3 from J, leaving 15 bases between them. The CDR3 DNA reads as TGTGCCAGCACCCTCCGCAGGGCGGACACCGGGGAGCTGTTTTTT. This codes for CASTLRRADTGELFF.

CDR3 loop: CASSWDYEQYF. CDR3 coding DNA: TGCGCCAGCAGCTGGGACTACGAGCAGTACTTC. The chain links TRBV5-1 to TRBJ2-7, with D hard to call. The CDR3 has 11 amino acids. The ends were cut back, 3 bases at V and 3 bases at J, with 4 bases in the middle. CDR1 and CDR2 (germline): SGHRS, YFSETQ.